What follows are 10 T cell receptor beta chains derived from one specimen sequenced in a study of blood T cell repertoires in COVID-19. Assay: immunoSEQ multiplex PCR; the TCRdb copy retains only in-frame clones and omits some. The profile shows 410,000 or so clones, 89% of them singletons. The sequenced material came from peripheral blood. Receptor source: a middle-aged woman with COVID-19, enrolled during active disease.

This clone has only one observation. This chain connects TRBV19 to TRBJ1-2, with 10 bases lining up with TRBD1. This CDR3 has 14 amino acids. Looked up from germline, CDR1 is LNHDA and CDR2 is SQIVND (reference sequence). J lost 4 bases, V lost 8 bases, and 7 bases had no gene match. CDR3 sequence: CASVDRGLIYGYTF. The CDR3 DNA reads TGTGCCAGTGTGGACAGGGGGTTGATCTATGGCTACACCTTC.

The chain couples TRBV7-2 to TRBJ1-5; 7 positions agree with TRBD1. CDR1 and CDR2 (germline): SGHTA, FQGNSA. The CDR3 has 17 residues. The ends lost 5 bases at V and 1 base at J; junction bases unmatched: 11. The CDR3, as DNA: TGTGCCAGCAGCATGACAGGGCCCAGCTCCAGCAATCAGCCCCAGCATTTT. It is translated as CASSMTGPSSSNQPQHF. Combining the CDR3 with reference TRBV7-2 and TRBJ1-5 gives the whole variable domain GAGVSQSPSNKVTEKGKDVELRCDPISGHTALYWYRQSLGQGLEFLIYFQGNSAPDKSGLPSDRFSAERTGGSVSTLTIQRTQQEDSAVYLCASSMTGPSSSNQPQHFGDGTRLSIL.

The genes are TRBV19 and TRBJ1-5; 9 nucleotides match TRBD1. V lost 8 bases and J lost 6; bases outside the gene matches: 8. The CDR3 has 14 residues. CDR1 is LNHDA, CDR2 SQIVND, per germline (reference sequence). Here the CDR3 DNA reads TGTGCCAGTCGAACAGGGGGCGCTGGTCAGCCCCAGCATTTT. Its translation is CASRTGGAGQPQHF.

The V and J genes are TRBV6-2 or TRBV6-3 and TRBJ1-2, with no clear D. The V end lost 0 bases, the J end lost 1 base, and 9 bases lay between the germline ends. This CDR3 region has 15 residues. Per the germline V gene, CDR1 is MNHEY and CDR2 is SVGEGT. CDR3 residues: CASSYSFSVNYGYTF. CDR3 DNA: TGTGCCAGCAGTTACTCGTTCAGCGTTAACTATGGCTACACCTTC.

In DNA form, the CDR3 reads TGTGCCAGCTCACTAACGGGACAGGGTAACACCGGGGAGCTGTTTTTT. Amino acids: CASSLTGQGNTGELFF. The chain joins TRBV18 to TRBJ2-2; 9 positions agree with TRBD1. This CDR3 region has 16 residues. The germline CDR1 and CDR2 sequences are KGHSH and LQKENI. The V gene end was trimmed by 4 bases and the J gene end by 2 bases; junction bases not matched to a gene: 5.

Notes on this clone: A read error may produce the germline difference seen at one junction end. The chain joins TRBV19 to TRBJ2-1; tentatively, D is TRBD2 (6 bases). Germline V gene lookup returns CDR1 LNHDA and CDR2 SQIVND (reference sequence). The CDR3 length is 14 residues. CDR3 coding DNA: TGTGCCAGTAGGATAGGGACTTCGGTGAATGAGCAGTTCTTC. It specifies CASRIGTSVNEQFF.

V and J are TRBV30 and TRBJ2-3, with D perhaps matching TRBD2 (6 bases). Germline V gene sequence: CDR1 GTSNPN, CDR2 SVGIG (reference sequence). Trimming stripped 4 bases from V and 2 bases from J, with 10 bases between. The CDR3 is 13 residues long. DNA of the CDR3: TGTGCCTGGATCCGGGGGAACACAGATACGCAGTATTTT. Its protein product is CAWIRGNTDTQYF.

CDR3 DNA sequence: TGTGCTAGTGGTTTGATAGGCAGGGGGTCTTCCTACAATGAGCAGTTCTTC. Protein product: CASGLIGRGSSYNEQFF. The V gene is TRBV12-5, the J gene TRBJ2-1; 7 nucleotides match TRBD1. V shed 2 bases and J 1 base; nucleotides not matched to a gene: 8. Germline CDR1 LGHNT, CDR2 FRNRAP. This CDR3 contains 17 residues.

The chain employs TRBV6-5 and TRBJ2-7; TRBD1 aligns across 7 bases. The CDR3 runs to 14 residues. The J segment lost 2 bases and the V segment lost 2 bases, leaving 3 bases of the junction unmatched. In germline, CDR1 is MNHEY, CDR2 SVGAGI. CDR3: CASSYQQGTYEQYF. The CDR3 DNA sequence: TGTGCCAGCAGTTACCAACAGGGGACCTACGAGCAGTACTTC.

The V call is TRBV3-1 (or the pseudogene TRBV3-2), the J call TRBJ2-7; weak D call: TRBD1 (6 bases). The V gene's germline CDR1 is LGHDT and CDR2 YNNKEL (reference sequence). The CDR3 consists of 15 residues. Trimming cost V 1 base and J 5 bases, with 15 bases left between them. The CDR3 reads CASSQGAGAAHEQYF. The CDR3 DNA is TGTGCCAGCAGCCAAGGGGCAGGGGCCGCCCACGAGCAGTACTTC.